The rows below give T cell receptor beta chains drawn from one sample of a study of blood T cells in healthy people across ages. MiXCR, applied by TCRdb to the 5' RACE reads, yields one record per CDR3 protein. The sample shows about 680,000 distinct CDR3 sequences, around 48% of them seen only once. The sample comprised blood. The receptors originated from a woman aged 55 to 70 in good health. The CDR3 runs from the conserved cysteine through the conserved F or W. The D gene is left open where the match is weak. Size values are once, few and many counts, or a class for expanded clones, and some rows have none.

J: TRBJ1-2; V: TRBV2; D: -; size: -; DNA: TGTGCCAGCAGTGAGGCGGAAAACTATGGCTACACCTTC; CDR3: CASSEAENYGYTF
J: TRBJ2-7; V: TRBV18; D: TRBD1; size: few; DNA: TGTGCCAGCTCTTCAGGGGGTGCTGTTAGCGTGGTCTCCTACGAGCAGTACTTC; CDR3: CASSSGGAVSVVSYEQYF
J: TRBJ1-1; V: TRBV7-2; D: TRBD1; size: -; DNA: TGTGCCAGCAGCCTCACAGGGGTGGAGACTGAAGCTTTCTTT; CDR3: CASSLTGVETEAFF
J: TRBJ2-2; V: TRBV18; D: -; size: many; DNA: TGTGCCAGCTCACCCGAGTCAGGGAACACCGGGGAGCTGTTTTTT; CDR3: CASSPESGNTGELFF
J: TRBJ2-1; V: TRBV2; D: -; size: -; DNA: TGTGCCAGCAGGGGGGAGGGGGGGCATCGGTTCTTC; CDR3: CASRGEGGHRFF
J: TRBJ2-3; V: TRBV7-9; D: TRBD2; size: -; DNA: TGTGCCAGCAGCTTAACTAGCGGGAGCGCAGATACGCAGTATTTT; CDR3: CASSLTSGSADTQYF
J: TRBJ2-7; V: TRBV5-1; D: TRBD1; size: many; DNA: TGCGCCAGCAGCTTGGAGGGGGCTATGCACGAGCAGTACTTC; CDR3: CASSLEGAMHEQYF
J: TRBJ1-5; V: TRBV6-1; D: TRBD1; size: -; DNA: TGTGCCAGCAGCTCCGGACAGGGGGCCTATAGCAATCAGCCCCAGCATTTT; CDR3: CASSSGQGAYSNQPQHF
J: TRBJ1-5; V: TRBV10-3; D: -; size: -; DNA: TGTGCCATCAGTGAGATGGGCGGGCAGCCCCAGCATTTT; CDR3: CAISEMGGQPQHF
J: TRBJ1-4; V: TRBV7-8; D: -; size: few; DNA: TGTGCCAGCAGTCAAAACGGCAATGAAAAACTGTTTTTT; CDR3: CASSQNGNEKLFF
J: TRBJ2-7; V: TRBV20-1; D: -; size: many; DNA: TGCAGTGCTTTAGACAGTTTAAGCTCCTACGAGCAGTACTTC; CDR3: CSALDSLSSYEQYF
J: TRBJ2-3; V: TRBV20-1; D: -; size: -; DNA: TGCAGTGCCGCGAGAGCGGAAGCTAGCACAGATACGCAGTATTTT; CDR3: CSAARAEASTDTQYF
J: TRBJ2-7; V: TRBV7-2; D: TRBD1; size: -; DNA: TGTGCCAGCAGCCCTAATCCACAGGGGAGCTCCTACGAGCAGTACTTC; CDR3: CASSPNPQGSSYEQYF
J: TRBJ2-6; V: TRBV9; D: -; size: -; DNA: TGTGCCAGCAGCGTAGATTCAGGAGGGCCAGCTGGGGCCAACGTCCTGACTTTC; CDR3: CASSVDSGGPAGANVLTF
J: TRBJ2-3; V: TRBV20-1; D: TRBD2; size: few; DNA: TGCAGTGCTAGAGAGATAGCTAGCGGGTTCACAGATACGCAGTATTTT; CDR3: CSAREIASGFTDTQYF
J: TRBJ1-2; V: TRBV12-3/TRBV12-4; D: -; size: once; DNA: TGTGCCTGTCACAGCGCGGGGAACTATGGCTACACCTTC; CDR3: CACHSAGNYGYTF
J: TRBJ2-1; V: TRBV9; D: TRBD1; size: -; DNA: TGTGCCAGCAGCGCTTTAGGGGGCCGGGTAAATGAGCAGTTCTTC; CDR3: CASSALGGRVNEQFF
J: TRBJ1-1; V: TRBV25-1; D: -; size: -; DNA: TGTGCCAGCAGTGAAACTCTAGGTATGACTGAAGCTTTCTTT; CDR3: CASSETLGMTEAFF
J: TRBJ2-5; V: TRBV28; D: -; size: -; DNA: TGTGCCAGCAGTTTACCCGGGACAAACCAAGAGACCCAGTACTTT; CDR3: CASSLPGTNQETQYF
J: TRBJ2-7; V: TRBV7-2; D: -; size: -; DNA: TGTGCCAGCAGCTTCTGGCAGGGGAACGAGCAGTACTTC; CDR3: CASSFWQGNEQYF
J: TRBJ2-5; V: TRBV11-2; D: -; size: few; DNA: TGTGCCAGCATGAGGGATCCCGGAGAGACCCAGTACTTC; CDR3: CASMRDPGETQYF
J: TRBJ2-1; V: TRBV10-3; D: -; size: few; DNA: TGTGCCATCTCCCGGGGCGGGAACTACAATGAGCAGTTCTTC; CDR3: CAISRGGNYNEQFF
J: TRBJ2-1; V: TRBV29-1; D: -; size: -; DNA: TGCAGCCCCGATGCCCCAGGCGATCGGGATGAGCAGTTCTTC; CDR3: CSPDAPGDRDEQFF